This T cell receptor (beta chain) was identified during a study of cytomegalovirus exposure and HLA in healthy donors. Study findings and constraints: An ancestry cluster, one associated with Asian ancestry, reportedly showed fewer N-insertions than the roughly 670-donor mean in a later analysis. Researchers reportedly found TCR beta sequences accurately predicted most subjects' HLA-A and HLA-B alleles.

Researchers ran the PCR with 60 Vbeta and 13 Jbeta primers. Clones were sequenced by immunoSEQ multiplex PCR, and TCRdb holds only the in-frame ones, with some missing. Of 75,000 to 100,000 clones listed, around 78% were seen once; the top ten hold roughly 0.6%. V lost 7 bases and J lost 2, with 17 bases in between. CDR1 is LNHDA, CDR2 SQIVND, per germline (reference sequence). The CDR3 extends over 15 amino acids. Healthy bone marrow donors made up the donor group. About this clone itself: The antigen remains unidentified.

This clonotype was sampled from a man aged 30 to 45 in good health and CMV-seronegative. The sequenced material came from PBMCs. The chain carries TRBV19 and TRBJ1-2; D is undetermined. The CDR3 DNA is TGTGCCAGTACCTGGAAAGGGAGTGGCAACTATGGCTACACCTTC. Amino acids: CASTWKGSGNYGYTF.